The 6 T cell receptor beta chains below come from one sample, sequenced in a study of Tregs in tolerant kidney transplant recipients. Generated by immunoSEQ multiplex PCR, the TCRdb table keeps only in-frame clones and is missing some. The table lists about 64,000 clones, 95% to 98% of them singletons, with around 0.34% in the top ten. The material sequenced was Tregs from blood, taken before the transplant. The receptors derive from a human donor who received a combined kidney and bone marrow transplant.

DNA for the CDR3: TGTGCCAGCAGCCCCAGACTAGCCCCGGGCACAGATACGCAGTATTTT. This encodes CASSPRLAPGTDTQYF. V gene TRBV7-8 combines with J gene TRBJ2-3; the match to TRBD2 covers 7 bases. V trimming: 5 bases; J trimming: 1 base; junction bases outside the gene matches: 9. Per the germline V gene, CDR1 is SGHVS and CDR2 is FQNEAQ. The CDR3 is 16 residues long. The full variable domain, with the rest looked up from reference TRBV7-8 and TRBJ2-3, is GAGVSQSPRYKVAKRGQDVALRCDPISGHVSLFWYQQALGQGPEFLTYFQNEAQLDKSGLPSDRFFAERPEGSVSTLKIQRTQQEDSAVYLCASSPRLAPGTDTQYFGPGTRLTVL.

This chain connects TRBV11-3 to TRBJ1-5, with D unclear. This CDR3 comprises 11 residues. The germline V gene has CDR1 SGHNT and CDR2 YENEEA. Trimming stripped 5 bases from V and 8 bases from J, with 7 bases between. The CDR3 is CASSTIEPQHF. In DNA form, the CDR3 reads TGTGCCAGCAGCACAATTGAGCCCCAGCATTTT.

The chain uses TRBV5-1 and TRBJ1-1; 8 nucleotides match TRBD1. V was clipped by 4 bases and J by 5 bases; unmatched bases: 10. The length of the CDR3 is 15 residues. CDR1 SGHRS and CDR2 YFSETQ come from the germline V gene. The CDR3 protein is CASSRGTGIFTEAFF. The CDR3 DNA is TGCGCCAGCAGCCGCGGGACAGGAATTTTTACTGAAGCTTTCTTT.

The chain has TRBV7-2 and TRBJ2-7; 13 positions agree with TRBD2. CDR3 size: 18 residues. Unmatched junction bases numbered 16, after V lost 6 bases and J lost 5 bases. CDR1 is SGHTA and CDR2 is FQGNSA in the germline V gene. CDR3 residues: CASSGRRTSGRWGDEQYF. CDR3 nucleotides: TGTGCCAGCAGTGGAAGGCGGACTAGCGGGAGATGGGGCGACGAGCAGTACTTC. The entire variable domain, with the rest obtained from reference TRBV7-2 and TRBJ2-7, is as follows: GAGVSQSPSNKVTEKGKDVELRCDPISGHTALYWYRQSLGQGLEFLIYFQGNSAPDKSGLPSDRFSAERTGGSVSTLTIQRTQQEDSAVYLCASSGRRTSGRWGDEQYFGPGTRLTVT.

The J gene is TRBJ2-1, the V gene TRBV5-1; possible D gene TRBD2, 5 bases. Trimming removed 4 bases from V and 14 bases from J, with 13 bases in between. This CDR3 spans 11 amino acids. Germline V gives CDR1 SGHRS, CDR2 YFSETQ. CDR3 coding DNA: TGCGCCAGCAGCGAAACGGGGAGAGAGTTCTTC. This gives the protein CASSETGREFF.

J is TRBJ2-3 and V is TRBV5-1; 16 nucleotides agree with TRBD2. Germline CDR1 is SGHRS and CDR2 is YFSETQ. This CDR3 region has 19 residues. The V gene end was trimmed by 4 bases and the J gene end by 1 base; junction bases not matched to a gene: 9. This chain's CDR3 is CASSQAGTSGRAGTDTQYF. CDR3 in DNA: TGCGCCAGCAGCCAAGCCGGGACTAGCGGGAGGGCCGGCACAGATACGCAGTATTTT.